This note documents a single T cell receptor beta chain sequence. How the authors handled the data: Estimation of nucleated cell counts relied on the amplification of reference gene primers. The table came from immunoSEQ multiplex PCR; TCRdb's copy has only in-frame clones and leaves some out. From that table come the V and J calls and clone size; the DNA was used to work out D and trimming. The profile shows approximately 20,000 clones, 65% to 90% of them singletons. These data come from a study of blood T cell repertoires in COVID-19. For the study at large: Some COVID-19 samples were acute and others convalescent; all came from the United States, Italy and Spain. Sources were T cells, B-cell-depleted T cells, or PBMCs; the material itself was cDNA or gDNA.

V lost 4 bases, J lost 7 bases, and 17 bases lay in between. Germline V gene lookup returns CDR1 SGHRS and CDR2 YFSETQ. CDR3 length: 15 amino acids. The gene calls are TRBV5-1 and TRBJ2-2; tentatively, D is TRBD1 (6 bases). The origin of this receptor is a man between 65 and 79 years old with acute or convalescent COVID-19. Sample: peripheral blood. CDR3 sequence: CASSAIPGADGELFF. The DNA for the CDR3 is TGCGCCAGCAGCGCCATTCCAGGGGCGGACGGGGAGCTGTTTTTT.